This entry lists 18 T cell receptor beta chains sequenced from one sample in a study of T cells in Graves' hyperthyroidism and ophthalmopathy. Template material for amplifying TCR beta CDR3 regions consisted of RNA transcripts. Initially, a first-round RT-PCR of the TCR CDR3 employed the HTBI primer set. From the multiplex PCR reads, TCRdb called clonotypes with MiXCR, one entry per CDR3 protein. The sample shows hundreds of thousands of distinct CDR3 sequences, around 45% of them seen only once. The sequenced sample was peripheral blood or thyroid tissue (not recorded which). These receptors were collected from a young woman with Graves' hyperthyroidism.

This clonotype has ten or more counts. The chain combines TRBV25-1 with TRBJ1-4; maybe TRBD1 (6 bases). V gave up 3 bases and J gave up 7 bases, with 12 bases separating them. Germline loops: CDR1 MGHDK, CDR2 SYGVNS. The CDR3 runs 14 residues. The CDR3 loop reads CASSEDSGGEKLFF. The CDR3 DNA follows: TGTGCCAGCAGTGAGGACAGCGGGGGTGAAAAACTGTTTTTT.

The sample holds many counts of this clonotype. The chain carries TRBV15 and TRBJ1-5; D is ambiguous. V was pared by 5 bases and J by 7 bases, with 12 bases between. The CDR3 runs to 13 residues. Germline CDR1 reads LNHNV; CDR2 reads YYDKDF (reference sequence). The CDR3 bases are TGTGCCACCAGCGGGAAACCTGGGCAGCCCCAGCATTTT. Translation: CATSGKPGQPQHF. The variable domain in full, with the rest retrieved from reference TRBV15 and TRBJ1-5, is DAMVIQNPRYQVTQFGKPVTLSCSQTLNHNVMYWYQQKSSQAPKLLFHYYDKDFNNEADTPDNFQSRRPNTSFCFLDIRSPGLGDTAMYLCATSGKPGQPQHFGDGTRLSIL.

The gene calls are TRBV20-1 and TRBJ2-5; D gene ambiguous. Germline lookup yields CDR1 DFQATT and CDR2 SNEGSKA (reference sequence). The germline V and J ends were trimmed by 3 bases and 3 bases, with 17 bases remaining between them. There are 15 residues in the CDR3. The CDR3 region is CSASADSHSKETQYF. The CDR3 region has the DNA TGCAGTGCTAGTGCAGATTCGCACTCAAAAGAGACCCAGTACTTC.

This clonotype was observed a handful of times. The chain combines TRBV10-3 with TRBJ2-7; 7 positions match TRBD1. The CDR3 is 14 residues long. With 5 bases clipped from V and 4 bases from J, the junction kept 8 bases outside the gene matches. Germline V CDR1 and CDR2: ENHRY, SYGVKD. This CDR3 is CAISIGQATYEQYF. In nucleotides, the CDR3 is TGTGCCATCAGTATAGGACAGGCCACATACGAGCAGTACTTC.

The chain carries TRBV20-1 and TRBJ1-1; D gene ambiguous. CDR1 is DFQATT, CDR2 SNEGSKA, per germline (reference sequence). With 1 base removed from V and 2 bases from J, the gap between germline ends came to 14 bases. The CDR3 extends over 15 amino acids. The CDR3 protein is CSARVSAVQNTEAFF. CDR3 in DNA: TGCAGTGCTAGAGTCAGTGCGGTTCAAAACACTGAAGCTTTCTTT.

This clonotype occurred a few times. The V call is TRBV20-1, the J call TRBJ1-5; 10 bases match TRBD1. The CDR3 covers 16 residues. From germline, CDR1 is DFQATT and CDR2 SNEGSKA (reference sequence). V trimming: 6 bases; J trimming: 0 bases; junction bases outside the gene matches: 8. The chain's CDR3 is CSAPMTGGNSNQPQHF. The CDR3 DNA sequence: TGCAGTGCGCCCATGACAGGGGGCAATAGCAATCAGCCCCAGCATTTT.

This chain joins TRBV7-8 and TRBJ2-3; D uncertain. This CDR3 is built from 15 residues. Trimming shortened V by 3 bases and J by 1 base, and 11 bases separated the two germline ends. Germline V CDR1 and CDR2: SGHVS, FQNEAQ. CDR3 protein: CASSFWSTRTDTQYF. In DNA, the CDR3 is TGTGCCAGCAGCTTCTGGTCCACTCGCACAGATACGCAGTATTTT.

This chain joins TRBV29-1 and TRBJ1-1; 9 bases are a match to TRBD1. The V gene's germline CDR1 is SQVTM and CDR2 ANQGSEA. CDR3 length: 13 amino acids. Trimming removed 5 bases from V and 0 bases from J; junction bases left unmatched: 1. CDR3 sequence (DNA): TGCAGCGTTAGGGACAGGGTGAACACTGAAGCTTTCTTT. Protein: CSVRDRVNTEAFF.

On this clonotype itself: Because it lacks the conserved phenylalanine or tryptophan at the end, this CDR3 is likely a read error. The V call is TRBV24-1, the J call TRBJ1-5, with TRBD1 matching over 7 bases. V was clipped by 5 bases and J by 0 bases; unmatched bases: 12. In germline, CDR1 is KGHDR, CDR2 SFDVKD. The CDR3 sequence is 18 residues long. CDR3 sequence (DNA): TGTGCCACCAGTGGATTCCGGACAGGAGACTTTAGCAATCAGCCCCAGCATCTT. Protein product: CATSGFRTGDFSNQPQHL.

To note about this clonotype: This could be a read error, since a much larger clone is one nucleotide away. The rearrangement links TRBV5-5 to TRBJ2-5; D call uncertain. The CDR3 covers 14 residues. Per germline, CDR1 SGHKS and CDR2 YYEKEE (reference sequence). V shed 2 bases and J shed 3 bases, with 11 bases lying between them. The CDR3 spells CASSLGRIEETQYF. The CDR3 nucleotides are TGTGCCAGCAGCTTAGGACGGATCGAAGAGACCCAGTACTTC. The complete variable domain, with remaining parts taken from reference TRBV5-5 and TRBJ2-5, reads DAGVTQSPTHLIKTRGQQVTLRCSPISGHKSVSWYQQVLGQGPQFIFQYYEKEERGRGNFPDRFSARQFPNYSSELNVNALLLGDSALYLCASSLGRIEETQYFGPGTRLLVL.

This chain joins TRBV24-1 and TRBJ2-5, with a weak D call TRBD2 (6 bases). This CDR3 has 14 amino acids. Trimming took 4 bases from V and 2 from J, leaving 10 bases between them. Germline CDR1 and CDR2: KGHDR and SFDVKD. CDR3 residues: CATSEAGIQETQYF. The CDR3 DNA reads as TGTGCCACCAGTGAGGCGGGGATTCAAGAGACCCAGTACTTC.

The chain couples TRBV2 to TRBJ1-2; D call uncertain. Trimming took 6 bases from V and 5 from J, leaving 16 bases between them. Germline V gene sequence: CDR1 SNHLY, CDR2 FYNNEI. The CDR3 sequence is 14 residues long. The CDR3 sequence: CASSQEGSGYGYTF. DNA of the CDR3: TGTGCCAGCAGCCAAGAGGGTAGTGGTTATGGCTACACCTTC. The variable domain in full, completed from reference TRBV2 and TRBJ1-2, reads EPEVTQTPSHQVTQMGQEVILRCVPISNHLYFYWYRQILGQKVEFLVSFYNNEISEKSEIFDDQFSVERPDGSNFTLKIRSTKLEDSAMYFCASSQEGSGYGYTFGSGTRLTVV.

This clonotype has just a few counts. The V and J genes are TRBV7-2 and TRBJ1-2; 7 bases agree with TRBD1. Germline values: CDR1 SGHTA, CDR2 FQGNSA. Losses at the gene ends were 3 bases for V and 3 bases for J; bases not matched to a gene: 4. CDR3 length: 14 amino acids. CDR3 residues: CASSLTGIDYGYTF. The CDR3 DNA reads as TGTGCCAGCAGCTTGACAGGGATCGACTATGGCTACACCTTC. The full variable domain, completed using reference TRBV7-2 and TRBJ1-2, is GAGVSQSPSNKVTEKGKDVELRCDPISGHTALYWYRQSLGQGLEFLIYFQGNSAPDKSGLPSDRFSAERTGGSVSTLTIQRTQQEDSAVYLCASSLTGIDYGYTFGSGTRLTVV.

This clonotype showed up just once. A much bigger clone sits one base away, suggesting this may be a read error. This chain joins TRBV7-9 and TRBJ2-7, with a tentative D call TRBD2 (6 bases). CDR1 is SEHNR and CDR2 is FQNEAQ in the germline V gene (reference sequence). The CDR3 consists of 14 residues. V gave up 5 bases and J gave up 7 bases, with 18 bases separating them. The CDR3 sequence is CASSPPASVREQYF. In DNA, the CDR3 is TGTGCCAGCAGCCCCCCGGCTAGCGTTCGAGAGCAGTACTTC. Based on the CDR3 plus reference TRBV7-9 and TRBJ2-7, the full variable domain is DTGVSQNPRHKITKRGQNVTFRCDPISEHNRLYWYRQTLGQGPEFLTYFQNEAQLEKSRLLSDRFSAERPKGSFSTLEIQRTEQGDSAMYLCASSPPASVREQYFGPGTRLTVT.

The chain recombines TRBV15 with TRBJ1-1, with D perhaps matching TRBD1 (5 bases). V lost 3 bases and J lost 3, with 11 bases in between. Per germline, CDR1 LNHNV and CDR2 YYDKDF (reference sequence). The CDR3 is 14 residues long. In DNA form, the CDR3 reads TGTGCCACCAGCAGGTTCGGGGCCTACACTGAAGCTTTCTTT. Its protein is CATSRFGAYTEAFF.

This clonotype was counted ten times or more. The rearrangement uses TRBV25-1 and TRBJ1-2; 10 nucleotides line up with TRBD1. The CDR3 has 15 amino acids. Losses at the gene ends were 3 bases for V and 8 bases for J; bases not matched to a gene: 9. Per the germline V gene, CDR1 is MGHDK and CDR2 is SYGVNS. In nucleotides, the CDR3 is TGTGCCAGCAGTGACTTCGGACAGGGGGGATTCGGCTACACCTTC. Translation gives CASSDFGQGGFGYTF.

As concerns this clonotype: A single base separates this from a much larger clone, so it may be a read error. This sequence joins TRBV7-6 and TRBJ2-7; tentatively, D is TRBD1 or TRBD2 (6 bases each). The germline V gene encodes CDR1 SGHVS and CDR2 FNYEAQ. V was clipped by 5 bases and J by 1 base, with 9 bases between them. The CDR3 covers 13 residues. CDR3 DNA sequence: TGTGCCAGCAGCAGGGGGGTGTCCTACGAGCAGTACTTC. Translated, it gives CASSRGVSYEQYF. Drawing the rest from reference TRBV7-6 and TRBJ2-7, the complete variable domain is GAGVSQSPRYKVTKRGQDVALRCDPISGHVSLYWYRQALGQGPEFLTYFNYEAQQDKSGLPNDRFSAERPEGSISTLTIQRTEQRDSAMYRCASSRGVSYEQYFGPGTRLTVT.

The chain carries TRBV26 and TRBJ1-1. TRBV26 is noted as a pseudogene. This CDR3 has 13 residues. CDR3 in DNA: TGTCCCATCACTAGACAATCGGGAACTGAAGCTTTCTTT. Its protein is CPITRQSGTEAFF.